This T cell receptor (beta chain) emerged from a study of blood T cell repertoires in COVID-19. Researchers sorted participants into cohorts using their self-reported clinical history. Two consecutive negative NP/OP PCR tests, clearance, or resolved symptoms defined Cohort 3 recovery. Profiled with immunoSEQ multiplex PCR; TCRdb holds only in-frame clones, not every one. This table has some 230,000 clones, approximately 82% appearing once. Germline CDR1 SEHNR, CDR2 FQNEAQ (reference sequence). V was pared by 5 bases and J by 4 bases, with 20 bases between. The CDR3 runs 16 residues. Sequenced input: PBMCs or T cells enriched from blood (not recorded which). This TCR came from a man aged 40-49 years who had recovered from COVID-19. V gene TRBV7-9 combines with J gene TRBJ1-2; D call uncertain. The CDR3 protein is CASSGDGSPPPYGYTF. The CDR3 nucleotides are TGTGCCAGCAGCGGAGATGGGTCGCCCCCTCCCTATGGCTACACCTTC. The full variable domain, its missing parts supplied by reference TRBV7-9 and TRBJ1-2, is DTGVSQNPRHKITKRGQNVTFRCDPISEHNRLYWYRQTLGQGPEFLTYFQNEAQLEKSRLLSDRFSAERPKGSFSTLEIQRTEQGDSAMYLCASSGDGSPPPYGYTFGSGTRLTVV.